These T cell receptor beta chains were read from a single sample in a study of blood T cells in healthy people across ages. MiXCR, run by TCRdb on the 5' RACE reads, gives a single entry per CDR3 protein. The data contain 500,000 to 650,000 distinct CDR3 sequences, about 27% of them seen just once; the ten biggest clones take up 3% to 4%. These sequences were also reported in another study, on T cells of mothers and their children.

The sample taken for sequencing was blood. Source of these receptors: a boy aged 2 to 10 in good health. Both conserved end residues are part of each CDR3. A D gene is named only where the DNA matches it firmly. For some rows the clone size is stated as once, few or many, or as a class when expanded; others skip it.

V gene	D gene	J gene	clone size	CDR3 protein	CDR3 DNA
TRBV20-1	TRBD1	TRBJ2-7	.	CSAPSPTGGLYEQYF	TGCAGTGCTCCTTCCCCCACAGGGGGGTTATACGAGCAGTACTTC
TRBV20-1	.	TRBJ2-5	few	CTVEYQETQYF	TGCACGGTGGAGTACCAAGAGACCCAGTACTTC
TRBV2	.	TRBJ2-5	few	CASRVAVRTETQYF	TGTGCCAGCAGGGTAGCGGTCCGAACGGAGACCCAGTACTTC
TRBV7-8	TRBD2	TRBJ2-7	.	CASSLAATSGAYEQYF	TGTGCCAGCAGCTTAGCGGCAACTAGCGGGGCCTACGAGCAGTACTTC
TRBV7-9	TRBD2	TRBJ2-7	few	CASSLARTSGSYEQYF	TGTGCCAGCAGCTTGGCTCGGACTAGCGGGTCCTACGAGCAGTACTTC
TRBV15	.	TRBJ2-1	.	CATSRGPPGSNEQFF	TGTGCCACCAGCAGAGGCCCCCCAGGGTCCAATGAGCAGTTCTTC
TRBV18	.	TRBJ2-7	few	CASSLQDGYEQYF	TGTGCCAGCTCCCTCCAGGACGGCTACGAGCAGTACTTC
TRBV7-9	TRBD1	TRBJ1-5	.	CASSADGGQFNQPQHF	TGTGCCAGCAGCGCCGACGGGGGACAGTTCAATCAGCCCCAGCATTTT
TRBV5-1	.	TRBJ1-2	many	CASSSDGNYGYTF	TGCGCCAGCAGCTCGGACGGGAACTATGGCTACACCTTC
TRBV20-1	TRBD1	TRBJ2-1	.	CSARETGAHNEQFF	TGCAGTGCTAGAGAGACAGGGGCCCACAATGAGCAGTTCTTC
TRBV14	.	TRBJ2-5	few	CASSQVPAFRTQYF	TGTGCCAGCAGCCAAGTGCCAGCCTTCCGGACCCAGTACTTC